This T cell receptor (beta chain) was obtained from a study of brain T cells in children with intractable seizures. At least one anti-epileptic drug was given before surgery. Assay used: immunoSEQ multiplex PCR; TCRdb lists only in-frame clones, some missing. The table includes tens of thousands of clones, about 96% detected once. Germline CDR1 and CDR2: LNHDA and SQIVND (reference sequence). The CDR3 is 14 residues long. V shed 6 bases and J shed 0 bases, with 8 bases lying between them. The gene calls are TRBV19 and TRBJ2-2, with D tentatively TRBD1 or TRBD2 (5 bases each). This receptor was identified in a boy younger than two with focal cortical dysplasia and intractable seizures. The material was peripheral blood, obtained at surgery. Here the CDR3 DNA reads TGTGCCAGTAGGGGGGTAGCGAACACCGGGGAGCTGTTTTTT. It encodes CASRGVANTGELFF.